This T cell receptor (beta chain) was identified during a study of blood T cell repertoires in COVID-19. Study-wide background: The United States, Italy and Spain provided the acute and convalescent COVID-19 samples. PBMCs, B-cell-depleted T cells, or T cells were the source of the cDNA or gDNA that made up the material.

The CDR3 covers 10 residues. The ends were cut back, 4 bases at V and 5 bases at J, with 5 bases in the middle. Looked up from germline, CDR1 is SQVTM and CDR2 is ANQGSEA. Original analysis: For nucleated cells, counts were estimated from reference gene primer amplification. Clones were read by immunoSEQ multiplex PCR, and TCRdb kept only the in-frame ones, dropping some. V, J and clone size reflect that table, while D and trimming were determined from the DNA. Of about 87,000 clones in the sample, over 70% were seen once. The TCR was taken from a woman in her 50s with acute or convalescent COVID-19. The chain couples TRBV29-1 to TRBJ2-5; weak D call: TRBD2 (5 bases). Sequencing used peripheral blood. The CDR3 DNA is TGCAGCGTTGGAGGGGAGACCCAGTACTTC. It specifies CSVGGETQYF.